This record concerns one T cell receptor beta chain sequence. This sample is part of a study of T cell changes during pregnancy in multiple sclerosis. The method was immunoSEQ multiplex PCR; TCRdb's version includes in-frame clones alone and lacks a portion of them. The sample lists about 36,000 clones, around 89% occurring once. The ends were cut back, 10 bases at V and 8 bases at J, with 14 bases in the middle. The germline V gene has CDR1 SNHLY and CDR2 FYNNEI. This CDR3 comprises 11 residues. The input for sequencing was CD8+ T cells from peripheral blood mononuclear cells, taken in the third trimester of pregnancy. The sequence was collected from a female donor with multiple sclerosis, enrolled in a pregnancy study. The rearrangement links TRBV2 to TRBJ1-2; a weak D match, TRBD1 (6 bases). The CDR3 here is CATIRGYGYTF. In nucleotides, the CDR3 is TGTGCCACGATAAGGGGGTACGGCTACACCTTC.